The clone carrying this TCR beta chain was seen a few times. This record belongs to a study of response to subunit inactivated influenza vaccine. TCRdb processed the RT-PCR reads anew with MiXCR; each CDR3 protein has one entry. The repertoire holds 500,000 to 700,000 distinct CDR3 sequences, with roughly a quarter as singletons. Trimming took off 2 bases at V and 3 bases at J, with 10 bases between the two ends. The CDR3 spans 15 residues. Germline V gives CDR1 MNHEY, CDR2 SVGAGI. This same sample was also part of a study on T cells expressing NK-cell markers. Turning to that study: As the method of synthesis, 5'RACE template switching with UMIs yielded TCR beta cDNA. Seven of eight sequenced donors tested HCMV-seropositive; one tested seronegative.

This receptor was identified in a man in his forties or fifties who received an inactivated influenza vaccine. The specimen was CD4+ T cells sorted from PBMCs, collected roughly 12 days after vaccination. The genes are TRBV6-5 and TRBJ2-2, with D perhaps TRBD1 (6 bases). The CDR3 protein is CASSYQGPYTGELFF. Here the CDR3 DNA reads TGTGCCAGCAGTTACCAGGGGCCCTACACCGGGGAGCTGTTTTTT.